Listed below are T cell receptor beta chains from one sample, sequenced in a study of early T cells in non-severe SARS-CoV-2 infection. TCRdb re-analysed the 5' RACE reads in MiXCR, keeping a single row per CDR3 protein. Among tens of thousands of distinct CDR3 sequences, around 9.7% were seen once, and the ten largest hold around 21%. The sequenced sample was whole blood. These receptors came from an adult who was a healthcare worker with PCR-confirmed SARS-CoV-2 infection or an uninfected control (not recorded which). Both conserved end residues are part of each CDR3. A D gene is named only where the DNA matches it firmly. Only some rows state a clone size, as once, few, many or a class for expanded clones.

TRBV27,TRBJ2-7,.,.,TGTGCCAGCAGTTCAGACGGAACCTACGAGCAGTACTTC,CASSSDGTYEQYF
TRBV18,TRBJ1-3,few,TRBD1,TGTGCCAGCTCACCAGAGCAGACAGGGTGGTCTGGAAACACCATATATTTT,CASSPEQTGWSGNTIYF
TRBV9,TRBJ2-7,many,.,TGTGCCAGCAGCGTAGGGCTTGGTTACGAGCAGTACTTC,CASSVGLGYEQYF
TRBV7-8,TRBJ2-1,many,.,TGTGCCAGTGTAAGGACTCCCTCCTACAATGAGCAGTTCTTC,CASVRTPSYNEQFF
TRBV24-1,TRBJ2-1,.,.,TGTGCCACCAGTGATGCCCGGACAGCCCCCAGTGAGCAGTTCTTC,CATSDARTAPSEQFF
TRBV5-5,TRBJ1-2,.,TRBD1,TGTGCCAGCAGCTCCCCGGGACAGTACAACTATGGCTACACCTTC,CASSSPGQYNYGYTF
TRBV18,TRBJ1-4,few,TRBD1,TGTGCCAGCTCACCCCAACCGGGACAGGGATCTGAAAAACTGTTTTTT,CASSPQPGQGSEKLFF
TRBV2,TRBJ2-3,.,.,TGTGCCAGCCACCCGGGGACAGATACGCAGTATTTT,CASHPGTDTQYF
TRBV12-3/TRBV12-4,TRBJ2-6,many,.,TGTGCCAGCACCTTCGAGGCGGCCTCTGGGGCCAACGTCCTGACTTTC,CASTFEAASGANVLTF
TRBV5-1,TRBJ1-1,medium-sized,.,TGCGCCAGCAGCTACGACAGATACACTGAAGCTTTCTTT,CASSYDRYTEAFF
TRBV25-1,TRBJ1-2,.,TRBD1,TGTGCCAGCAGCTACGGGACAGACTATGGCTACACCTTC,CASSYGTDYGYTF